Listed below are T cell receptor beta chains from one sample, sequenced in a study of cytomegalovirus exposure and HLA in healthy donors. The table came from immunoSEQ multiplex PCR; TCRdb's copy has only in-frame clones and leaves some out. Of about 210,000 clones in the sample, roughly four fifths were seen once. The specimen sequenced was PBMCs. These receptors originate from a woman in her forties or fifties in good health and CMV-seropositive. Both conserved end residues are part of each CDR3. D genes are given only for firm matches. Rows give clone size only sometimes, using once, few, many, or a class for an expanded clone.

j_gene: TRBJ1-2
abundance: NA
d_gene: NA
v_gene: TRBV6-4
CDR3nt: TGTGCCAGCAGTGACACATCCTACTACAGGGAAAACTATGGCTACACCTTC
CDR3aa: CASSDTSYYRENYGYTF

j_gene: TRBJ2-2
abundance: NA
d_gene: TRBD2
v_gene: TRBV6-1
CDR3nt: TGTGCCAGCAGTGCCGGGACTAGCGGGGGGAGGGAGCTGTTTTTT
CDR3aa: CASSAGTSGGRELFF

j_gene: TRBJ2-7
abundance: NA
d_gene: NA
v_gene: TRBV5-4
CDR3nt: TGTGCCAGCAGCTTCCGCCAGGGGTTGAAGGAGCAGTACTTC
CDR3aa: CASSFRQGLKEQYF

j_gene: TRBJ1-3
abundance: NA
d_gene: NA
v_gene: TRBV9
CDR3nt: TGTGCCAGCAGCTCGCAGCGCTCTGGAAACACCATATATTTT
CDR3aa: CASSSQRSGNTIYF

j_gene: TRBJ2-7
abundance: NA
d_gene: NA
v_gene: TRBV10-3
CDR3nt: TGTGCCATCAGTGAGTCTTTGTCCCGCTCCTACGAGCAGTACTTC
CDR3aa: CAISESLSRSYEQYF

j_gene: TRBJ1-1
abundance: NA
d_gene: TRBD1
v_gene: TRBV11-3
CDR3nt: TGTGCCAGCAGCCAGGAGGGAGCAGGGGGCGATACTGAAGCTTTCTTT
CDR3aa: CASSQEGAGGDTEAFF

j_gene: TRBJ2-5
abundance: few
d_gene: TRBD1
v_gene: TRBV15
CDR3nt: TGTGCCACCAGCAGAGGGACAGGCCAAGAGACCCAGTACTTC
CDR3aa: CATSRGTGQETQYF

j_gene: TRBJ2-7
abundance: NA
d_gene: TRBD1
v_gene: TRBV19
CDR3nt: TGTGCCAGTAGTATAGAGAGGACAGGGGGCAACTACGAGCAGTACTTC
CDR3aa: CASSIERTGGNYEQYF

j_gene: TRBJ2-7
abundance: NA
d_gene: NA
v_gene: TRBV21-1
CDR3nt: TGTGCCAGCAGCAAAGGTGGGGGGAGGTACGAGCAGTACTTC
CDR3aa: CASSKGGGRYEQYF

j_gene: TRBJ1-5
abundance: NA
d_gene: NA
v_gene: TRBV5-1
CDR3nt: TGCGCCAGCAGCGCGGATAGCAATCAGCCCCAGCATTTT
CDR3aa: CASSADSNQPQHF

j_gene: TRBJ1-4
abundance: once
d_gene: TRBD1
v_gene: TRBV30
CDR3nt: TGTGCCTGGGGTACCGGGACAGGGGTGGAAAAACTGTTTTTT
CDR3aa: CAWGTGTGVEKLFF

j_gene: TRBJ1-1
abundance: NA
d_gene: TRBD1
v_gene: TRBV11-3
CDR3nt: TGTGCCAGCAGCTTAACAGGGGGCGGGAACACTGAAGCTTTCTTT
CDR3aa: CASSLTGGGNTEAFF

j_gene: TRBJ1-5
abundance: NA
d_gene: NA
v_gene: TRBV7-9
CDR3nt: TGTGCCAGCAGCTTAGCTGCCCGGGGTAATCAGCCCCAGCATTTT
CDR3aa: CASSLAARGNQPQHF

j_gene: TRBJ2-7
abundance: NA
d_gene: TRBD2
v_gene: TRBV9
CDR3nt: TGTGCCAGCAGCGTAGCCCCGGGGGGGCCCTACGAGCAGTACTTC
CDR3aa: CASSVAPGGPYEQYF

j_gene: TRBJ2-3
abundance: NA
d_gene: NA
v_gene: TRBV9
CDR3nt: TGTGCCAGCAGCTCAGGCCTGGGTTCCGATACGCAGTATTTT
CDR3aa: CASSSGLGSDTQYF

j_gene: TRBJ1-2
abundance: NA
d_gene: NA
v_gene: TRBV21-1
CDR3nt: TGTGCCAGCAGCACCCGACAGTATGGCTACACCTTC
CDR3aa: CASSTRQYGYTF

j_gene: TRBJ1-2
abundance: NA
d_gene: NA
v_gene: TRBV28
CDR3nt: TGTGCCAGCAGCCGTGGACAGTCGCTCTATGGCTACACCTTC
CDR3aa: CASSRGQSLYGYTF

j_gene: TRBJ2-7
abundance: NA
d_gene: NA
v_gene: TRBV6-5
CDR3nt: TGTGCCAGCAGTTACGTCGGCAGACACTACGAGCAGTACTTC
CDR3aa: CASSYVGRHYEQYF

j_gene: TRBJ1-2
abundance: NA
d_gene: NA
v_gene: TRBV19
CDR3nt: TGTGCCAGTACCAGGGATAACTATGGCTACACCTTC
CDR3aa: CASTRDNYGYTF

j_gene: TRBJ1-1
abundance: NA
d_gene: TRBD1
v_gene: TRBV19
CDR3nt: TGTGCCAGCACCGACACAGGGGCAGAGGTCACTGAAGCTTTCTTT
CDR3aa: CASTDTGAEVTEAFF

j_gene: TRBJ2-3
abundance: NA
d_gene: TRBD2
v_gene: TRBV7-3
CDR3nt: TGTGCCAGCAGCCGGGACTACTCTAGTACAGATACGCAGTATTTT
CDR3aa: CASSRDYSSTDTQYF

j_gene: TRBJ1-2
abundance: NA
d_gene: TRBD1
v_gene: TRBV6-1
CDR3nt: TGTGCCAGCAGTTCGGGACAGGAGGTCTATGGCTACACCTTC
CDR3aa: CASSSGQEVYGYTF

j_gene: TRBJ2-7
abundance: NA
d_gene: NA
v_gene: TRBV19
CDR3nt: TGTGCCAGTAGTATAGGAGAAACAGGCTACGAGCAGTACTTC
CDR3aa: CASSIGETGYEQYF

j_gene: TRBJ2-3
abundance: few
d_gene: TRBD2
v_gene: TRBV6-1
CDR3nt: TGTGCCAGCGTGGTAGCGGGGGGGCTAGATACGCAGTATTTT
CDR3aa: CASVVAGGLDTQYF

j_gene: TRBJ2-3
abundance: NA
d_gene: TRBD2
v_gene: TRBV2
CDR3nt: TGTGCCAGCAGGGGGACTAGCGGGCACACAGATACGCAGTATTTT
CDR3aa: CASRGTSGHTDTQYF

j_gene: TRBJ1-2
abundance: few
d_gene: NA
v_gene: TRBV4-1
CDR3nt: TGCGCCAGCAGCCAGCTTACGGGGAACTATGGCTACACCTTC
CDR3aa: CASSQLTGNYGYTF

j_gene: TRBJ1-5
abundance: NA
d_gene: TRBD1
v_gene: TRBV5-1
CDR3nt: TGCGCCAGCAGCTGGGGGGACAGGGACCAGCCCCAGCATTTT
CDR3aa: CASSWGDRDQPQHF

j_gene: TRBJ1-3
abundance: NA
d_gene: NA
v_gene: TRBV18
CDR3nt: TGTGCCAGCTCACCCCCCGGGGGTGGAAACACCATATATTTT
CDR3aa: CASSPPGGGNTIYF

j_gene: TRBJ1-1
abundance: NA
d_gene: TRBD1
v_gene: TRBV19
CDR3nt: TGTGCCAGTAGTATGGAGACAGGGGGCATGAACACTGAAGCTTTCTTT
CDR3aa: CASSMETGGMNTEAFF

j_gene: TRBJ1-3
abundance: NA
d_gene: NA
v_gene: TRBV21-1
CDR3nt: TGTGCCAGCAGCCTAAGGGGCAGGGCCCTCTCTGGAAACACCATATATTTT
CDR3aa: CASSLRGRALSGNTIYF

j_gene: TRBJ1-5
abundance: few
d_gene: NA
v_gene: TRBV6-5
CDR3nt: TGTGCCAGCAGTTACGTGTGGAGCTATAGCAATCAGCCCCAGCATTTT
CDR3aa: CASSYVWSYSNQPQHF

j_gene: TRBJ2-7
abundance: NA
d_gene: NA
v_gene: TRBV2
CDR3nt: TGTGCCAGCAGCACGGACTCCTACGAGCAGTACTTC
CDR3aa: CASSTDSYEQYF

j_gene: TRBJ1-1
abundance: NA
d_gene: NA
v_gene: TRBV7-2
CDR3nt: TGTGCCAGCAGCTTAGAGGGGACACGGAACACTGAAGCTTTCTTT
CDR3aa: CASSLEGTRNTEAFF

j_gene: TRBJ2-2
abundance: NA
d_gene: NA
v_gene: TRBV11-2
CDR3nt: TGTGCCAGCAGCTTACCCGTGACAGGAAACACCGGGGAGCTGTTTTTT
CDR3aa: CASSLPVTGNTGELFF

j_gene: TRBJ1-4
abundance: NA
d_gene: NA
v_gene: TRBV18
CDR3nt: TGTGCCAGCTCACGAATCCAGGGAACTAATGAAAAACTGTTTTTT
CDR3aa: CASSRIQGTNEKLFF

j_gene: TRBJ1-4
abundance: few
d_gene: TRBD1
v_gene: TRBV7-6
CDR3nt: TGTGCCAGCAGCCCGCGACAGGGGAGTGAAAAACTGTTTTTT
CDR3aa: CASSPRQGSEKLFF

j_gene: TRBJ1-6
abundance: once
d_gene: NA
v_gene: TRBV5-1
CDR3nt: TGCGCCAGCAGCCTGACGGGATCCTATAATTCACCCCTCCACTTT
CDR3aa: CASSLTGSYNSPLHF

j_gene: TRBJ2-2
abundance: NA
d_gene: TRBD1
v_gene: TRBV5-4
CDR3nt: TGTGCCAGCAGCTCGGACAGGGGGTTGACCGGGGAGCTGTTTTTT
CDR3aa: CASSSDRGLTGELFF

j_gene: TRBJ1-2
abundance: once
d_gene: TRBD1
v_gene: TRBV19
CDR3nt: TGTGCCAGTAGTCCGACAGGGGGCCAAGGCTACACCTTC
CDR3aa: CASSPTGGQGYTF

j_gene: TRBJ1-5
abundance: NA
d_gene: TRBD1
v_gene: TRBV10-3
CDR3nt: TGTGCCATCAGTGAGTCTACAGGGGGCAATCAGCCCCAGCATTTT
CDR3aa: CAISESTGGNQPQHF